Described below is a single T cell receptor (beta chain) sequence and its context. The sample is drawn from a study of blood T cell repertoires in COVID-19. The wider study: Acute and convalescent COVID-19 samples came from the United States, Italy and Spain. T cells, B-cell-depleted T cells, or PBMCs supplied cDNA or gDNA.

Original processing notes: Amplification with reference gene primers provided the estimates of nucleated cell counts. Using immunoSEQ multiplex PCR, the repertoire was profiled, and TCRdb retains in-frame clones only, with some absent. V and J calls and clone size are those listed in that table; D and trimming were worked out from the DNA. The table includes approximately 670,000 clones, around 90% detected once. V dropped 6 bases and J dropped 2 bases, with 13 bases sitting between them. The CDR3 is made up of 14 amino acids. Germline assignment: CDR1 LGHDT and CDR2 YNNKEL (reference sequence). The sequenced material came from peripheral blood. The receptor's source is a woman aged 18-29 years with acute or convalescent COVID-19. The chain is built from TRBV3-1 (or the pseudogene TRBV3-2) and TRBJ1-2, with a possible D match to TRBD1 (5 bases). The CDR3 sequence is CASRQGYQNYGYTF. The CDR3 DNA follows: TGTGCCAGCAGGCAGGGTTATCAGAACTATGGCTACACCTTC.